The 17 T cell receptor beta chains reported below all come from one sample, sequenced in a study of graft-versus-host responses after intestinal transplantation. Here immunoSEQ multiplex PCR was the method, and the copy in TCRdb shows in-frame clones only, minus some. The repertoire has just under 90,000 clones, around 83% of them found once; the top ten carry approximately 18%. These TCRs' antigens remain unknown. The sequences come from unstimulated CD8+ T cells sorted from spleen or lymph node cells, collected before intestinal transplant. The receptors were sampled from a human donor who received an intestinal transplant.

CDR3 protein: CASSTPSTASTDTQYF. In DNA, the CDR3 is TGTGCCAGCAGCACACCTAGCACCGCTAGCACAGATACGCAGTATTTT. The rearrangement joins TRBV7-3 to TRBJ2-3; tentative D call: TRBD2 (5 bases). The CDR3 runs 16 residues. The ends were cut back, 5 bases at V and 0 bases at J, with 15 bases in the middle. In germline, CDR1 is SGHTA, CDR2 FQGTGA.

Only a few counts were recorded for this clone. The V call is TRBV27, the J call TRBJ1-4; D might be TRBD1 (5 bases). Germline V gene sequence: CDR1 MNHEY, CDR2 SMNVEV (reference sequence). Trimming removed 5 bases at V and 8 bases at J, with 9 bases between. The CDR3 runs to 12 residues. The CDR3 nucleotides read TGTGCCAGCAGTCCAGGGCGGGAAAAACTGTTTTTT. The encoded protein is CASSPGREKLFF.

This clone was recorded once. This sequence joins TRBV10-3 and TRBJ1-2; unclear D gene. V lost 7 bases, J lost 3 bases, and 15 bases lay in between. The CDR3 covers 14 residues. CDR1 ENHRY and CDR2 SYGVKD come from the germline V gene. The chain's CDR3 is CAIKVGYRDYGYTF. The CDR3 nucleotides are TGTGCCATCAAAGTGGGGTATCGAGACTATGGCTACACCTTC.

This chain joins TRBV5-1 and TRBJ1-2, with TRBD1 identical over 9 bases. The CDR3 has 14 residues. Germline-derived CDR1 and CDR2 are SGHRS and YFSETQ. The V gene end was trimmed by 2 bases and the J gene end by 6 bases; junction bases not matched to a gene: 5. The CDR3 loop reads CASSLPTGGNGYTF. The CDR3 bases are TGCGCCAGCAGCTTACCGACAGGGGGAAATGGCTACACCTTC.

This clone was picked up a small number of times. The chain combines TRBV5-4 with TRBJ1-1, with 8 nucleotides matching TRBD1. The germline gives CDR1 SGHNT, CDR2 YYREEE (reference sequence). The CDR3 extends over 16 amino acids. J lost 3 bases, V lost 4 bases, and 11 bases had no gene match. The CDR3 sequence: CASSQNGRGRDTEAFF. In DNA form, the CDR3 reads TGTGCCAGCAGCCAGAACGGCAGGGGGCGTGACACTGAAGCTTTCTTT.

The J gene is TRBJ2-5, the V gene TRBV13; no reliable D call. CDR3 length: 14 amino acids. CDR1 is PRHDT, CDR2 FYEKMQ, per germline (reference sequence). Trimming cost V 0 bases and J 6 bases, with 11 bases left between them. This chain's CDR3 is CASSLGASLQTQYF. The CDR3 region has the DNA TGTGCCAGCAGCTTAGGGGCGTCCCTGCAGACCCAGTACTTC.

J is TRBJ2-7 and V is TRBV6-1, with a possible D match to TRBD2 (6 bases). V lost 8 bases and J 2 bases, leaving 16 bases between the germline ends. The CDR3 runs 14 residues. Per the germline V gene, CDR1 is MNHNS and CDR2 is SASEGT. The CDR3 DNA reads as TGTGCCAGCTTCGACCGGGACTTTCCCTACGAGCAGTACTTC. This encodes CASFDRDFPYEQYF.

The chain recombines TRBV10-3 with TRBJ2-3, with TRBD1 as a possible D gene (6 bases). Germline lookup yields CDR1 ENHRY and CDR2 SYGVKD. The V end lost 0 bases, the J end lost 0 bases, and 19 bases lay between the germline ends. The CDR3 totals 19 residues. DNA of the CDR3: TGTGCCATCAGTGAGTCGGGTAAACAGGGAAGAGGGAGCACAGATACGCAGTATTTT. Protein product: CAISESGKQGRGSTDTQYF.

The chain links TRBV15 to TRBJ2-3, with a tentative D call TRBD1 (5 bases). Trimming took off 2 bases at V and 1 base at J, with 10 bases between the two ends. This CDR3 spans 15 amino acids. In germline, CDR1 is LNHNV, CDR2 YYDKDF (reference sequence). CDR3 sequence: CATSRRGWGTDTQYF. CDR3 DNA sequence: TGTGCCACCAGCAGAAGGGGATGGGGCACAGATACGCAGTATTTT.

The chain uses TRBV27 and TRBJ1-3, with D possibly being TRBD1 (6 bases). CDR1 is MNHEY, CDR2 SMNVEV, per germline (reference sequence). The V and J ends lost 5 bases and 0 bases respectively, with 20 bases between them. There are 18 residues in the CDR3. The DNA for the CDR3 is TGTGCCAGCAGTCCGTGGACGGGGGGCTTTGACTCTGGAAACACCATATATTTT. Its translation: CASSPWTGGFDSGNTIYF.

CDR3 DNA: TGTGCCAGCAGTCAGGGGAGATCTGGGGCCAACGTCCTGACTTTC. Encoded protein: CASSQGRSGANVLTF. V is TRBV6-5 and J is TRBJ2-6; D perhaps matches TRBD1 (6 bases). The CDR3 totals 15 residues. CDR1 and CDR2 (germline): MNHEY, SVGAGI. V dropped 5 bases and J dropped 1 base, with 9 bases sitting between them.

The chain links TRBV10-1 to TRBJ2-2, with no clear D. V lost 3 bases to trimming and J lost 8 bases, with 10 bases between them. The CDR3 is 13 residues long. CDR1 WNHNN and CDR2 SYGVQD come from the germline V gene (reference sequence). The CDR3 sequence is CASSDSSLGELFF. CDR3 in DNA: TGCGCCAGCAGTGATTCTTCCTTAGGGGAGCTGTTTTTT.

Written as DNA, the CDR3 is TGCGCCAGCAGTTATACACGGCTACTGAAGTTCTTC. Amino acid sequence: CASSYTRLLKFF. The chain is built from TRBV10-2 and TRBJ2-1; D is unresolved. The germline gives CDR1 WSHSY, CDR2 SAAADI. V was trimmed by 5 bases and J by 14 bases, leaving 16 bases between them. The CDR3 contains 12 residues.

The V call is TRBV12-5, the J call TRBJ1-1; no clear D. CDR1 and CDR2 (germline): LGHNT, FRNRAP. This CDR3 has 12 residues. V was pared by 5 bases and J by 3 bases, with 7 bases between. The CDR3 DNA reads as TGTGCTAGTGGTATCGGGGACACTGAAGCTTTCTTT. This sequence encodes CASGIGDTEAFF.

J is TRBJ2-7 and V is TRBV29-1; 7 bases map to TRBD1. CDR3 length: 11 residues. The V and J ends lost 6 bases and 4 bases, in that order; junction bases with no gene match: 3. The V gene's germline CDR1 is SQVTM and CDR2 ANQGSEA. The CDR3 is CSVGTAYEQYF. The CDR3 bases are TGCAGCGTGGGGACAGCTTACGAGCAGTACTTC.

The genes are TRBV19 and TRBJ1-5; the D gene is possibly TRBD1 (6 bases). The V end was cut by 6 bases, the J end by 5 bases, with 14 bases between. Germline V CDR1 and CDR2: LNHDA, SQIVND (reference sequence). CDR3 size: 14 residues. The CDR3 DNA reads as TGTGCCAGTAGAACGGGACATAACCATCAGCCCCAGCATTTT. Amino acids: CASRTGHNHQPQHF.

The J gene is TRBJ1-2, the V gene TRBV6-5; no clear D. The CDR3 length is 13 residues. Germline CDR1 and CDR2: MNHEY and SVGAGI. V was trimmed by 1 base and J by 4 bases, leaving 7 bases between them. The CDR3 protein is CASSYFGPYGYTF. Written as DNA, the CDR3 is TGTGCCAGCAGTTACTTCGGGCCCTATGGCTACACCTTC.